The 26 T cell receptor beta chains in this list originate from one sample, sequenced in a study of blood T cell repertoires in COVID-19. Sequenced by immunoSEQ multiplex PCR; TCRdb stores in-frame clones only, minus some. The sample records 45,000 to 65,000 clones, about nine tenths being singletons. The sequenced sample was peripheral blood. The receptors were gathered from a human donor with acute or convalescent COVID-19. The donor label of this sample is uncertain.

This chain uses TRBV5-1 with TRBJ2-3, with 13 bases matching TRBD2. This CDR3 has 17 residues. CDR1 SGHRS and CDR2 YFSETQ come from the germline V gene. With V trimmed by 5 bases and J by 2 bases, 8 bases remained unmatched. The CDR3 DNA reads TGCGCCAGCAGTGCACTAGCGGGGGGGTCCGTCACAGATACGCAGTATTTT. Translated: CASSALAGGSVTDTQYF.

V gene TRBV7-6 combines with J gene TRBJ2-5; 9 nucleotides line up with TRBD1. CDR3 length: 15 residues. V lost 5 bases to trimming and J lost 10 bases; unmatched junction nucleotides: 14. Per germline, CDR1 SGHVS and CDR2 FNYEAQ. CDR3 residues: CASSPTRTGVVGQYF. In nucleotides, the CDR3 is TGTGCCAGCAGCCCCACTCGGACAGGGGTCGTAGGCCAGTACTTC.

The chain combines TRBV10-2 with TRBJ2-7; D remains unclear. The germline gives CDR1 WSHSY, CDR2 SAAADI. The CDR3 runs 13 residues. Between the trimmed V and J ends, which lost 9 bases and 2 bases, there was a span of 14 bases. This chain's CDR3 is CASRSNRTYEQYF. The CDR3 DNA reads TGCGCCAGTCGATCCAACAGAACCTACGAGCAGTACTTC.

This sequence joins TRBV7-2 and TRBJ2-1; TRBD1 is a possible D gene (5 bases). Germline V lookup: CDR1 SGHTA, CDR2 FQGNSA. V was shortened by 5 bases and J by 10 bases, with 18 bases between the two germline ends. The CDR3 consists of 14 residues. CDR3 in amino acids: CASSAAPGPGEQFF. In DNA, the CDR3 is TGTGCCAGCAGCGCAGCGCCAGGCCCAGGGGAGCAGTTCTTC. The full variable domain, rest sourced from reference TRBV7-2 and TRBJ2-1, is GAGVSQSPSNKVTEKGKDVELRCDPISGHTALYWYRQSLGQGLEFLIYFQGNSAPDKSGLPSDRFSAERTGGSVSTLTIQRTQQEDSAVYLCASSAAPGPGEQFFGPGTRLTVL.

This chain connects TRBV3-1 (or the pseudogene TRBV3-2) to TRBJ2-7; 9 nucleotides line up with TRBD1. CDR1 LGHDT and CDR2 YNNKEL come from the germline V gene (reference sequence). The CDR3 contains 23 residues. Trimming removed 0 bases from V and 3 bases from J; junction bases left unmatched: 27. CDR3 nucleotides: TGTGCCAGCAGCCAAGATTCTCGTTCGGAAAGGGCCAATCATTGGGACAGGGACTACGAGCAGTACGTC. Encoded protein: CASSQDSRSERANHWDRDYEQYV.

The J gene is TRBJ1-1, the V gene TRBV18; the D gene is possibly TRBD1 (6 bases). The germline CDR1 and CDR2 sequences are KGHSH and LQKENI. This CDR3 spans 14 amino acids. V lost 3 bases to trimming and J lost 0 bases, with 8 bases between them. The CDR3 nucleotides are TGTGCCAGCTCACCCGCAGGGGTGAACACTGAAGCTTTCTTT. It yields the protein CASSPAGVNTEAFF.

The chain links TRBV28 to TRBJ1-4; D possibly corresponds to TRBD1 (5 bases). V dropped 7 bases and J dropped 8 bases, with 20 bases sitting between them. Germline loops: CDR1 MDHEN, CDR2 SYDVKM. This CDR3 is 15 amino acids long. CDR3 sequence: CASNLWGLRQEKLFF. The CDR3 DNA is TGTGCCAGCAACTTGTGGGGCCTCCGTCAGGAAAAACTGTTTTTT. Based on the CDR3 plus reference TRBV28 and TRBJ1-4, the full variable domain is DVKVTQSSRYLVKRTGEKVFLECVQDMDHENMFWYRQDPGLGLRLIYFSYDVKMKEKGDIPEGYSVSREKKERFSLILESASTNQTSMYLCASNLWGLRQEKLFFGSGTQLSVL.

The chain recombines TRBV2 with TRBJ1-4, with 9 bases aligning to TRBD1. The CDR3 runs 16 residues. With V trimmed by 6 bases and J by 8 bases, 13 bases remained unmatched. Germline V gives CDR1 SNHLY, CDR2 FYNNEI. The CDR3 DNA follows: TGTGCCAGCAGAGTGGACAGGGGACACTTTAACGAAAAACTGTTTTTT. Its protein is CASRVDRGHFNEKLFF.

J is TRBJ1-1 and V is TRBV5-6, with TRBD1 as a possible D gene (6 bases). This CDR3 is built from 14 residues. V dropped 1 base and J dropped 4 bases, with 11 bases sitting between them. CDR1 SGHDT and CDR2 YYEEEE come from the germline V gene. For the CDR3, the DNA is TGTGCCAGCAGCTTGAGACAGGAGTCCACTGAAGCTTTCTTT. Translating it yields CASSLRQESTEAFF. Variable domain in full (rest from reference TRBV5-6 and TRBJ1-1): DAGVTQSPTHLIKTRGQQVTLRCSPKSGHDTVSWYQQALGQGPQFIFQYYEEEERQRGNFPDRFSGHQFPNYSSELNVNALLLGDSALYLCASSLRQESTEAFFGQGTRLTVV.

CDR3 DNA: TGTGCCATCAGCAAGGGACAGGGGGTTGTCGAGCAGTACTTC. This codes for CAISKGQGVVEQYF. The V gene is TRBV10-3, the J gene TRBJ2-7; TRBD1 agrees at 11 bases. CDR1 and CDR2 from the germline V gene are ENHRY and SYGVKD. The CDR3 spans 14 residues. V was clipped by 6 bases and J by 6 bases; unmatched bases: 7.

The V call is TRBV7-8, the J call TRBJ2-7; D possibly corresponds to TRBD2 (5 bases). V was clipped by 6 bases and J by 4 bases, with 16 bases between them. In germline, CDR1 is SGHVS, CDR2 FQNEAQ. The CDR3 has 14 amino acids. For the CDR3, the DNA is TGTGCCAGCAGTTCGGCTCGGGGTAGTTACGAGCAGTACTTC. Residues: CASSSARGSYEQYF.

This clone was observed a single time. The V gene is TRBV28, the J gene TRBJ1-6; perhaps TRBD1 as D (5 bases). The CDR3 sequence is 17 residues long. Germline V gene lookup returns CDR1 MDHEN and CDR2 SYDVKM. V was shortened by 2 bases and J by 3 bases, with 14 bases between the two germline ends. The CDR3 sequence is CASSLQGGRNYNSPLHF. The CDR3 DNA sequence: TGTGCCAGCAGTTTACAGGGTGGAAGAAACTATAATTCACCCCTCCACTTT. The full variable domain, its missing parts supplied by reference TRBV28 and TRBJ1-6, is DVKVTQSSRYLVKRTGEKVFLECVQDMDHENMFWYRQDPGLGLRLIYFSYDVKMKEKGDIPEGYSVSREKKERFSLILESASTNQTSMYLCASSLQGGRNYNSPLHFGNGTRLTVT.

V usage is TRBV18 and J usage is TRBJ1-3, with D perhaps TRBD1 (6 bases). The germline gives CDR1 KGHSH, CDR2 LQKENI. V was trimmed by 8 bases and J by 0 bases, leaving 8 bases between them. The CDR3 covers 13 residues. CDR3 amino acids: CASQDSSGNTIYF. The CDR3 region has the DNA TGTGCCAGCCAGGACAGCTCTGGAAACACCATATATTTT. Variable domain in full (rest from reference TRBV18 and TRBJ1-3): NAGVMQNPRHLVRRRGQEARLRCSPMKGHSHVYWYRQLPEEGLKFMVYLQKENIIDESGMPKERFSAEFPKEGPSILRIQQVVRGDSAAYFCASQDSSGNTIYFGEGSWLTVV.

The V and J genes are TRBV7-9 and TRBJ2-5; 13 bases are shared with TRBD2. CDR3 length equals 16 residues. Trimming cost V 5 bases and J 4 bases; bases outside gene matches: 7. CDR1 is SEHNR, CDR2 FQNEAQ, per germline (reference sequence). The CDR3 DNA reads TGTGCCAGCAGCCAAACTAGCGGGAGGGCCGCAGAGACCCAGTACTTC. Its protein is CASSQTSGRAAETQYF. The whole variable domain, filled in from reference TRBV7-9 and TRBJ2-5, reads DTGVSQNPRHKITKRGQNVTFRCDPISEHNRLYWYRQTLGQGPEFLTYFQNEAQLEKSRLLSDRFSAERPKGSFSTLEIQRTEQGDSAMYLCASSQTSGRAAETQYFGPGTRLLVL.

This clone was seen only once. V usage is TRBV5-1 and J usage is TRBJ1-2, with D possibly TRBD1 on 5 matching bases. This CDR3 is 14 amino acids long. The V end was cut by 4 bases, the J end by 8 bases, with 18 bases between. Germline V gene sequence: CDR1 SGHRS, CDR2 YFSETQ. This CDR3 reads CASSPLSGSQGYTF. In DNA, the CDR3 is TGCGCCAGCAGCCCTCTCTCAGGGTCGCAAGGCTACACCTTC.

The chain employs TRBV28 and TRBJ1-1; no clear D. The length of the CDR3 is 13 residues. From germline, CDR1 is MDHEN and CDR2 SYDVKM. V lost 5 bases and J 0 bases, leaving 7 bases between the germline ends. CDR3 bases: TGTGCCAGCAGTCTGAGGTTGAACACTGAAGCTTTCTTT. Translating it yields CASSLRLNTEAFF.

The rearrangement links TRBV5-1 to TRBJ2-2, with D unresolved. CDR3 size: 15 residues. V lost 0 bases and J 2 bases, leaving 8 bases between the germline ends. The germline V gene has CDR1 SGHRS and CDR2 YFSETQ. The CDR3 spells CASSLAIGNTGELFF. The CDR3 DNA reads as TGCGCCAGCAGCTTGGCAATCGGTAACACCGGGGAGCTGTTTTTT.

In DNA form, the CDR3 reads TGTGCCAGCAGCTTAGGGACTAGCGGGCCCTACGAGCAGTACGTC. It is translated as CASSLGTSGPYEQYV. The chain carries TRBV7-9 and TRBJ2-7; TRBD2 agrees at 11 bases. The CDR3 covers 15 residues. Germline V gene sequence: CDR1 SEHNR, CDR2 FQNEAQ (reference sequence). V trimming: 1 base; J trimming: 2 bases; junction bases outside the gene matches: 1.

The V and J genes are TRBV19 and TRBJ2-7; the match to TRBD2 covers 13 bases. Looked up from germline, CDR1 is LNHDA and CDR2 is SQIVND (reference sequence). CDR3 length: 14 residues. J was trimmed by 11 bases and V by 4 bases; bases with no gene match: 8. DNA of the CDR3: TGTGCCAGTAGTAGAGGGACTAGCGGGATCCGGGAGTACTTC. Translating it yields CASSRGTSGIREYF.

V and J are TRBV4-2 and TRBJ1-5; TRBD1 aligns across 7 bases. The germline V gene has CDR1 LGHNA and CDR2 YNFKEQ. The CDR3 consists of 16 residues. The junction had 4 bases not matched to a gene; V was cut back by 0 bases and J by 2 bases. This CDR3 reads CASSQDQGVGNQPQHF. The CDR3 bases are TGTGCCAGCAGCCAAGATCAGGGGGTGGGCAATCAGCCCCAGCATTTT.

The V and J genes are TRBV7-9 and TRBJ1-6; 8 nucleotides agree with TRBD1. CDR3 length equals 17 residues. Germline lookup yields CDR1 SEHNR and CDR2 FQNEAQ (reference sequence). Germline trimming cut 4 bases from V and 7 bases from J; bases unmatched to any gene: 12. The CDR3 DNA reads as TGTGCCAGCAGCTACCGACAGGGGACGGAAGGGAATTCACCCCTCCACTTT. This encodes CASSYRQGTEGNSPLHF.

CDR3: CASSRAGTSNEQYF. In DNA, the CDR3 is TGTGCCAGCAGCCGAGCCGGGACTAGCAACGAGCAGTACTTC. J is TRBJ2-7 and V is TRBV3-1 (or the pseudogene TRBV3-2); 9 bases match TRBD2. CDR1 LGHDT and CDR2 YNNKEL come from the germline V gene (reference sequence). This CDR3 comprises 14 residues. The J segment lost 5 bases and the V segment lost 4 bases, leaving 6 bases of the junction unmatched.

This rearrangement joins TRBV4-1 to TRBJ1-6, with 7 bases fitting TRBD1. The CDR3 sequence is 16 residues long. CDR1 MGHRA and CDR2 YSYEKL come from the germline V gene. J was trimmed by 0 bases and V by 4 bases; bases with no gene match: 3. The DNA for the CDR3 is TGCGCCAGCAGCCTTTGGACAGGCTCCTATAATTCACCCCTCCACTTT. Translation: CASSLWTGSYNSPLHF.

This clone was observed a few times. J is TRBJ1-3 and V is TRBV18, with TRBD1 matching 10 bases. CDR3 size: 16 residues. V gave up 3 bases and J gave up 1 base; unmatched junction bases: 3. Germline assignment: CDR1 KGHSH and CDR2 LQKENI. The CDR3 protein is CASSPGTGDSGNTIYF. In DNA form, the CDR3 reads TGTGCCAGCTCACCTGGGACAGGGGATTCTGGAAACACCATATATTTT.

The DNA for the CDR3 is TGTGCCAGCAGCGTAACGGGACACAGTATGAACACTGAAGCTTTCTTT. As protein: CASSVTGHSMNTEAFF. V is TRBV9 and J is TRBJ1-1; D might be TRBD1 (6 bases). This CDR3 contains 16 residues. V dropped 1 base and J dropped 0 bases, with 13 bases sitting between them. Germline V gene data show CDR1 as SGDLS and CDR2 as YYNGEE.

The rearrangement links TRBV11-3 to TRBJ2-5; 8 positions match TRBD1. Germline assignment: CDR1 SGHNT and CDR2 YENEEA. The length of the CDR3 is 12 residues. The J segment lost 7 bases and the V segment lost 5 bases, leaving 3 bases of the junction unmatched. The CDR3 sequence is CASSHRGVTQYF. CDR3 nucleotides: TGTGCCAGCAGCCACAGGGGGGTGACCCAGTACTTC.